These T cell receptor beta chains were read from a single sample in a study of patients and donors after allogeneic stem cell transplantation. A single record per CDR3 protein comes from TCRdb applying MiXCR to the RT-PCR reads. The sample includes about a million distinct CDR3 sequences, about a sixth of them seen just once. Material for sequencing was blood, either unsorted or a sorted T cell fraction (not recorded which). The receptors derive from a human donor who was either an allogeneic HSCT recipient or a stem cell or donor lymphocyte infusion donor (not recorded which). It is not recorded whose cells these are; they may come from a transplant donor. Each CDR3 is given with its conserved first and last residue. D genes are given only for firm matches. Size is stated for part of the rows, as once, few or many counts, or as a class when the clone is expanded.

>TRBV24-1|TRBD1|TRBJ1-5|many
TGTGCCACCAGTGACCCTGGACAGGGCAGCAATCAGCCCCAGCATTTT
CATSDPGQGSNQPQHF
>TRBV18|-|TRBJ2-7|-
TGTGCCAGCTCACCGCAGCAGTCCCAGGGGGGCGAGCAGTACTTC
CASSPQQSQGGEQYF
>TRBV5-5|TRBD2|TRBJ2-2|-
TGTGCCAGCACCGCGACTGGGACTACAAACACCGGGGAGCTGTTTTTT
CASTATGTTNTGELFF
>TRBV7-6|-|TRBJ2-2|-
TGTGCCAGCAGCCCATCTAGAGGAGCCACCGGGGAGCTGTTTTTT
CASSPSRGATGELFF
>TRBV6-1|-|TRBJ1-2|few
TGTGCCAGCAGTGAAGAGGGACTGGGGTATGGCTACACCTTC
CASSEEGLGYGYTF
>TRBV7-3|-|TRBJ2-7|few
TGTGCCAGCAGCTTAACTGGCAGGCCTCATATCTACGAGCAGTACTTC
CASSLTGRPHIYEQYF
>TRBV10-3|-|TRBJ2-2|few
TGTGCCATCAGTGACCATGGTGACACCGGGGAGCTGTTTTTT
CAISDHGDTGELFF
>TRBV4-2|TRBD2|TRBJ2-2|-
TGTGCCAGCAGCCAATTCGGAGCACTAGCGCAGAACACCGGGGAGCTGTTTTTT
CASSQFGALAQNTGELFF
>TRBV29-1|-|TRBJ2-7|many
TGCAGCGTTGACGGGGACTACGAGCAGTACTTC
CSVDGDYEQYF
>TRBV11-2|-|TRBJ2-7|-
TGTGCCAGCAGCTTAGATAGACTACCTTACGAGCAGTACTTC
CASSLDRLPYEQYF
>TRBV20-1|-|TRBJ2-1|-
TGCAGTGCCCCTCCCATAGAGCACGATGAGCAGTTCTTC
CSAPPIEHDEQFF
>TRBV5-6|TRBD2|TRBJ2-7|few
TGTGCCAGCAGCACGGGACTAGCGAGCGAGCAGTACTTC
CASSTGLASEQYF
>TRBV12-3/TRBV12-4|-|TRBJ2-7|few
TGTGCCAGCAGCCCTCCGGAGATCTACGAGCAGTACTTC
CASSPPEIYEQYF
>TRBV5-5|TRBD2|TRBJ2-1|-
TGTGCCAGCAGCTTGGAGGGGGGGACTAGACTCATGGAGCAGTTCTTC
CASSLEGGTRLMEQFF
>TRBV4-2|-|TRBJ2-3|many
TGTGCCAGCAGCCAAGCTACCACAGATACGCAGTATTTT
CASSQATTDTQYF
>TRBV24-1|-|TRBJ2-1|few
TGTGCCACCAGCGGCGTGGGTTACAATGAGCAGTTCTTC
CATSGVGYNEQFF
>TRBV7-9|TRBD1|TRBJ2-3|-
TGTGCCAGCAGCACCAATGGACAGGTCCGCCATACGCAGTATTTT
CASSTNGQVRHTQYF
>TRBV5-1|-|TRBJ2-3|many
TGCGCCAGCAGCTTGGAGGGTAGAGTTTATACAGATACGCAGTATTTT
CASSLEGRVYTDTQYF
>TRBV18|-|TRBJ2-1|few
TGTGCCAGCTCACCACCCCGCGCCGCCTACAATGAGCAGTTCTTC
CASSPPRAAYNEQFF
>TRBV20-1|-|TRBJ1-3|few
TGCAGTGCGATTAGGGGGACTGGAAACACCATATATTTT
CSAIRGTGNTIYF
>TRBV5-1|TRBD2|TRBJ2-1|-
TGCGCCAGCAGCCTGCCTCTAGCGGGAGCCTACAATGAGCAGTTCTTC
CASSLPLAGAYNEQFF
>TRBV6-1|TRBD1|TRBJ2-4|few
TGTGCCAGCGGGGGGACAGGGGGCAAAAACATTCAGTACTTC
CASGGTGGKNIQYF
>TRBV5-1|TRBD1|TRBJ1-6|-
TGCGCCAGCAGCCCGGGGGACAGGGATAATTCACCCCTCCACTTT
CASSPGDRDNSPLHF
>TRBV7-9|TRBD1|TRBJ2-7|many
TGTGCCAGCAGCCCGACAGGGACCTCCTACGAGCAGTACTTC
CASSPTGTSYEQYF
>TRBV5-6|-|TRBJ1-1|-
TGTGCCAGCAGCTTGATGGTCGAGGGGAAGGGCACTGAAGCTTTCTTT
CASSLMVEGKGTEAFF
>TRBV24-1|TRBD1|TRBJ2-1|few
TGTGCCACCGTGGGACAGAGCTCCTACAATGAGCAGTTCTTC
CATVGQSSYNEQFF